This TCR beta chain was observed in a study of T cell responses to AZD1222 COVID-19 vaccine. With respect to this clone: The antigen is not known.

Only in-frame clones appear in the TCRdb table, and some are missing; sequencing was by immunoSEQ multiplex PCR. Of 75,000 to 95,000 clones listed, 89% are singletons. Overall study findings and caveats: Vaccine-related CD4 TCRs covered spike, predominating at 160-218 and 743-854. There were mostly white British donors and more females than males, and clonal diversity was possibly underestimated. Repertoires were collected only later (after the peak T cell response had occurred).

Trimming cost V 5 bases and J 4 bases; bases outside gene matches: 2. Germline CDR1 reads KGHDR; CDR2 reads SFDVKD. This CDR3 has 14 amino acids. The chain has TRBV24-1 and TRBJ2-1; 9 nucleotides agree with TRBD2. This sequence was found in an adult in good health. The sample consisted of peripheral blood, taken on day 0 of MenACWY control vaccination. The CDR3 DNA is TGTGCCACCAGTGGCGGGGGGGGATACAATGAGCAGTTCTTC. Translated, it gives CATSGGGGYNEQFF.